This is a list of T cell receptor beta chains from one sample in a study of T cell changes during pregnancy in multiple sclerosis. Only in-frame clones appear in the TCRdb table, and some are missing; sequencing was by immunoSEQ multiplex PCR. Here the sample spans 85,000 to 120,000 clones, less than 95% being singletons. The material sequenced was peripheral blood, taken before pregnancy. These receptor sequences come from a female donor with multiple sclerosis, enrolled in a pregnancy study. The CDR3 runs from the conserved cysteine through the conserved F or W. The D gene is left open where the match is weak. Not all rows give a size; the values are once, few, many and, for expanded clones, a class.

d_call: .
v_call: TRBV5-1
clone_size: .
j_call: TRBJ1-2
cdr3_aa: CASGQGGGNYGYTF

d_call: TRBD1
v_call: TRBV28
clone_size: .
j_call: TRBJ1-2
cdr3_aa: CANQGADYGYTF

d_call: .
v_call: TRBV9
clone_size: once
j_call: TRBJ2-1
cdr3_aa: CASSVRGGTPRDEQFF

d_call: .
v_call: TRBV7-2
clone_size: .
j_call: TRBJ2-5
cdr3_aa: CASSSGEGGSRRETQYF

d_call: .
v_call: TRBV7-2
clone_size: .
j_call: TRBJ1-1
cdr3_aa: CASRREGTTNTEAFF

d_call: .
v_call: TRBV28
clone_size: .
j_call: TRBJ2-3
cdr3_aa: CASSPAFESSDTQYF

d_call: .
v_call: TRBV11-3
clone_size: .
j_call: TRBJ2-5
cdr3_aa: CASSPHPGGGETQYF

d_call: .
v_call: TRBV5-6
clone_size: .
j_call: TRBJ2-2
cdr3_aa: CASSLVPDRSGELFF

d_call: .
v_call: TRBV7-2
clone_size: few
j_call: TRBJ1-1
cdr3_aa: CASSLVQQGNTEAFF

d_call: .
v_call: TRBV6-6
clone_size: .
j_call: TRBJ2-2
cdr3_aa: CASAAPINTGELFF

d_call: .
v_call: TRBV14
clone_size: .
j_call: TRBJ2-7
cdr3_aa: CASSQEMTGEQYF

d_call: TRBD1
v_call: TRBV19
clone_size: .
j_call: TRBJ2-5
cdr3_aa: CASSFRDREFKYQETQYF

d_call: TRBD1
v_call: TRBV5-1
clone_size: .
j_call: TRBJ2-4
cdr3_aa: CASSLPGQQNIQYF

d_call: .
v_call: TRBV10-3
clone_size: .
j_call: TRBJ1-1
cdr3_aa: CAISGSGSNTEAFF

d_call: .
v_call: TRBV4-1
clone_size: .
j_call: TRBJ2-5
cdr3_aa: CASSPRMQETQYF

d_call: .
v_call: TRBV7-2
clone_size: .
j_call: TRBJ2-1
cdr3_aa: CASRKTGNLYNEQFF

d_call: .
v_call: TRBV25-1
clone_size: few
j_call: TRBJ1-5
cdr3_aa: CASSDDGDQPQHF

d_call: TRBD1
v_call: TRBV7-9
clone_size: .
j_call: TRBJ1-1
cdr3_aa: CASPGGQGYNTEAFF

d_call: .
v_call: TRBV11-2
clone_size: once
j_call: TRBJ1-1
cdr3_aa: CASSFSEANTEAFF

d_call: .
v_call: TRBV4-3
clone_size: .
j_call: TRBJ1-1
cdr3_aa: CASSQGGKMNTEAFF

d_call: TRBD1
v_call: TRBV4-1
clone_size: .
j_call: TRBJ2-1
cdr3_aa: CASSPEPADRGDEQFF

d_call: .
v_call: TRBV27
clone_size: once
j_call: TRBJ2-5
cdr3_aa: CASSPQQGGQETQYF

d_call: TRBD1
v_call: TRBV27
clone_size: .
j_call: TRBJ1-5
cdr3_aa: CASSPGTGNQPQHF

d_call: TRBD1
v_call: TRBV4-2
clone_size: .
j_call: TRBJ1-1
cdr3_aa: CASSQVGQAPTEAFF

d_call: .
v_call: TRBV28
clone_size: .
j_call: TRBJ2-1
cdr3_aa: CASSSPGTPDNEQFF

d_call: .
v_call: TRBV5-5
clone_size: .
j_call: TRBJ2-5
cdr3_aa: CASSRWTEETQYF

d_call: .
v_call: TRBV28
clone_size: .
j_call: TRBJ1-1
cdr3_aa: CASRMGSTEAFF

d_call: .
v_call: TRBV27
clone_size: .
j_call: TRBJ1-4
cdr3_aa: CASSFNIEVLGEKLFF

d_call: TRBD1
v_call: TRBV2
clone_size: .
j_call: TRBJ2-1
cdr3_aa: CASSRTGGYEQFF

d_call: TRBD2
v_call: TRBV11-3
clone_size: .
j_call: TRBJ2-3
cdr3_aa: CASSLDTLAGGPYRDTQYF

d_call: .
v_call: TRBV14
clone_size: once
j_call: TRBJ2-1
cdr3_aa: CASSLYLEASYNEQFF

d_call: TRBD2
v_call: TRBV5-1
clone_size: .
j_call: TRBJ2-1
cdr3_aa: CASSPTSGGRNEQFF

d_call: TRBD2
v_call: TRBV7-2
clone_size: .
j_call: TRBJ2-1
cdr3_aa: CASSLGLAEYNEQFF

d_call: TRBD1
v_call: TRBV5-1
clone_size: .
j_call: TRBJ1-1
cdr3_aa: CASSMPSDRRNTEAFF

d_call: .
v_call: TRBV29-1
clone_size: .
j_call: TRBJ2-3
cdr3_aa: CSVEDRLVLVTDTQYF

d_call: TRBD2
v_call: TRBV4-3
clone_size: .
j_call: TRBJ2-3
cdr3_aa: CASSQENPSGSTDTQYF

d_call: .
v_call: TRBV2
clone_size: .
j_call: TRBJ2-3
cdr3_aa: CASSGVSSGTDTQYF

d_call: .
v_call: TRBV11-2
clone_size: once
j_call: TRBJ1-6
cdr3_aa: CASSLGGSPLHF

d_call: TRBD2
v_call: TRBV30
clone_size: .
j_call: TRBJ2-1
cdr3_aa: CAWRVSGTSYNEQFF

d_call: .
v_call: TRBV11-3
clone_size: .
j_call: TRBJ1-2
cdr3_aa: CASSLAREANYGYTF

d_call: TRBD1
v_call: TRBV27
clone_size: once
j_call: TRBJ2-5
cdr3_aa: CASSLDPTGVDETQYF

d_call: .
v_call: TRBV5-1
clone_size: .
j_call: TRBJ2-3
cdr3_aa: CASSLPAGTHTDTQYF

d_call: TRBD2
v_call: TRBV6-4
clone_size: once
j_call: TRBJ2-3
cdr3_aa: CASSSGGATDTQYF

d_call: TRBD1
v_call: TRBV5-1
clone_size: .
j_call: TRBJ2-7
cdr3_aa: CASSLAWDRVSYEQYF

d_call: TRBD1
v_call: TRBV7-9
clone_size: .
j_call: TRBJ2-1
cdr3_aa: CASSYPGTGFSEQFF

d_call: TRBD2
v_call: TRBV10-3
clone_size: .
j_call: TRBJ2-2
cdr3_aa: CAIRAGGDANTGELFF

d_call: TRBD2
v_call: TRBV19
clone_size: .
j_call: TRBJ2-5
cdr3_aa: CASSKQILAGSPETQYF

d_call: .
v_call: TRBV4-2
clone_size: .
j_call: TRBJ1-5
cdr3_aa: CASSEPGSPVGQPQHF

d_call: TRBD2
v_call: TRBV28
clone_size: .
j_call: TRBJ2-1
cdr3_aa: CASSLYWTGGYNEQFF

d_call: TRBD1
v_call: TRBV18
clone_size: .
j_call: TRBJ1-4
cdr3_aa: CASSPPPGQGYEKLFF

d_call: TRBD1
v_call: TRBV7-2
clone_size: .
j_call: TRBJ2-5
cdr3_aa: CASSFGQGIRATETQYF

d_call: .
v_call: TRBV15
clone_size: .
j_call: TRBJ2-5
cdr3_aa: CATSRDLFSPRTQYF

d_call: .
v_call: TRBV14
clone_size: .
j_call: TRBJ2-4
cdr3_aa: CASSRLAGSKNIQYF

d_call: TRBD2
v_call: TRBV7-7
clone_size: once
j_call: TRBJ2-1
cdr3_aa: CASSVPLAGEGYNEQFF